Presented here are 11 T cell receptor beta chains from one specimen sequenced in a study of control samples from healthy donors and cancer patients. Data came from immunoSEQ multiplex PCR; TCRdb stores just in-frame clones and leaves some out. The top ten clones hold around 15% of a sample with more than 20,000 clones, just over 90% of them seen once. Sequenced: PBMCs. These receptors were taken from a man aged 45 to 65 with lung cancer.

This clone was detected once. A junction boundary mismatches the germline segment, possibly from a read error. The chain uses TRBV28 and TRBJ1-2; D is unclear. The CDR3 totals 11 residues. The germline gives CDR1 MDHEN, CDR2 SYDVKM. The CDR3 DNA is TGTGCCAGCAGTTTTTTGGGCATCTGGGGATTC. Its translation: CASSFLGIWGF.

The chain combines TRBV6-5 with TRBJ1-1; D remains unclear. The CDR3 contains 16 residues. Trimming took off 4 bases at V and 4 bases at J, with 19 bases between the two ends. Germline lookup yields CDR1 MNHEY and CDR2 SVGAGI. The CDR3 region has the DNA TGTGCCAGCAGTTTAGCCGGACCGCCAGCGGGCACTGAAGCTTTCTTT. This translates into CASSLAGPPAGTEAFF.

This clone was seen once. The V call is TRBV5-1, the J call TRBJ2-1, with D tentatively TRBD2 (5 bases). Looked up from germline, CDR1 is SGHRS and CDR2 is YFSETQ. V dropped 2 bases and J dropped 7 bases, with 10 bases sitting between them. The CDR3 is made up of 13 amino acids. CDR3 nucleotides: TGCGCCAGCAGCTTCACACCGGGAAATGAGCAGTTCTTC. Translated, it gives CASSFTPGNEQFF. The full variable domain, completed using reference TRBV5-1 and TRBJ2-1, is KAGVTQTPRYLIKTRGQQVTLSCSPISGHRSVSWYQQTPGQGLQFLFEYFSETQRNKGNFPGRFSGRQFSNSRSEMNVSTLELGDSALYLCASSFTPGNEQFFGPGTRLTVL.

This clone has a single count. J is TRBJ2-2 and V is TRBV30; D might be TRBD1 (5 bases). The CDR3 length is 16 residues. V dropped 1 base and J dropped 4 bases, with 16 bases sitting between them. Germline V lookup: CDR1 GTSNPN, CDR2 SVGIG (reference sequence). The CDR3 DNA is TGTGCCTGGAGTGGGGTAGGGGCCGCGAGCACCGGGGAGCTGTTTTTT. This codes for CAWSGVGAASTGELFF.

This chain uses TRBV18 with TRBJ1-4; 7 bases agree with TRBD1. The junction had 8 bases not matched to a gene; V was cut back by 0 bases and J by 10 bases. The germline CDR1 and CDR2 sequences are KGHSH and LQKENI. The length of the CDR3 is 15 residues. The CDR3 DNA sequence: TGTGCCAGCTCACCACCTGAAGGGGGCGCGGTAAAACTGTTTTTT. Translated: CASSPPEGGAVKLFF.

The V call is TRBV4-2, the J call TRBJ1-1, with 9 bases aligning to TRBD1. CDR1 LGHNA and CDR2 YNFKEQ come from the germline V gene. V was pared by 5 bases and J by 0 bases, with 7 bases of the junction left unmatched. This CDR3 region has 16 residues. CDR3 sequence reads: CASSSKGQGMNTEAFF. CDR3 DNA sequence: TGTGCCAGCAGCTCTAAAGGACAGGGGATGAACACTGAAGCTTTCTTT.

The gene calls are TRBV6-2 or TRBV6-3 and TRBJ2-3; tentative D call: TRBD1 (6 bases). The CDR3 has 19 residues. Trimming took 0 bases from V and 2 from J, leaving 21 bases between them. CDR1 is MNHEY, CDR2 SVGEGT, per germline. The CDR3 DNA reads TGTGCCAGCAGTTACTCCCTCGATCGTGGGGGCGGGCTCACAGATACGCAGTATTTT. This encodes CASSYSLDRGGGLTDTQYF.

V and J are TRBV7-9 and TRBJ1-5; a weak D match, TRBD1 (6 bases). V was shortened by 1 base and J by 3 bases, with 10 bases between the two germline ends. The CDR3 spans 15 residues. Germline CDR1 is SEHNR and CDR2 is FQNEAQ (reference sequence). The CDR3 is CASSLGTGINQPQHF. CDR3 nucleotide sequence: TGTGCCAGCAGCTTAGGTACAGGGATCAATCAGCCCCAGCATTTT. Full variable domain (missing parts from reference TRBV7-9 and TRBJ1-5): DTGVSQNPRHKITKRGQNVTFRCDPISEHNRLYWYRQTLGQGPEFLTYFQNEAQLEKSRLLSDRFSAERPKGSFSTLEIQRTEQGDSAMYLCASSLGTGINQPQHFGDGTRLSIL.

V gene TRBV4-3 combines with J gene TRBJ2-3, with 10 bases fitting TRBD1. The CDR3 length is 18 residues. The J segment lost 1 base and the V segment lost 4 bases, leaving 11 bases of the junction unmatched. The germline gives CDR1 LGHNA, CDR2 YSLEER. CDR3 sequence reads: CASSPSWTGTGGTDTQYF. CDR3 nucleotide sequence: TGCGCCAGCAGCCCGAGTTGGACGGGGACAGGGGGCACAGATACGCAGTATTTT.

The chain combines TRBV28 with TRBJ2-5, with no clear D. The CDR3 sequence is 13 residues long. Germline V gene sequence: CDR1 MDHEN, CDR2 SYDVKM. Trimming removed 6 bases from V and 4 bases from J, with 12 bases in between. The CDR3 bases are TGTGCCAGCAGCCCCCCCGCCCTAGAGACCCAGTACTTC. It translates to CASSPPALETQYF.

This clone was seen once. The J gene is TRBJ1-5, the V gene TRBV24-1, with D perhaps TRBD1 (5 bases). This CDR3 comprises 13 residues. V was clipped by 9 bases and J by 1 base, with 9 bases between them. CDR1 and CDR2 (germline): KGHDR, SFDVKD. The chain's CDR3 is CATRGGSNQPQHF. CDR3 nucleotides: TGTGCCACCCGTGGGGGGAGCAATCAGCCCCAGCATTTT.